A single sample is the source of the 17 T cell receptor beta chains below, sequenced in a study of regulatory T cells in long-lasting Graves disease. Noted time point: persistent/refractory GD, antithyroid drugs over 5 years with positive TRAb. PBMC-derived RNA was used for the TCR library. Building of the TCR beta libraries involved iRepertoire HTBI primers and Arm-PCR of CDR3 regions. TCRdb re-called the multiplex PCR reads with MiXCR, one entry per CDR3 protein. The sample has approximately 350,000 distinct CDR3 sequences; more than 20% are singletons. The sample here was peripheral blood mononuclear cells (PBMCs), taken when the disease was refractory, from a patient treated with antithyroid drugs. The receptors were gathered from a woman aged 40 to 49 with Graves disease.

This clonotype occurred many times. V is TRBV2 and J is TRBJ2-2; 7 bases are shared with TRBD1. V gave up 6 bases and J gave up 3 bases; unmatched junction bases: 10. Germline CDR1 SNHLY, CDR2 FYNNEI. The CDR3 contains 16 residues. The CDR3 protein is CASSVEGQLYTGELFF. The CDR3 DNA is TGTGCCAGCAGCGTTGAGGGACAGCTCTACACCGGGGAGCTGTTTTTT.

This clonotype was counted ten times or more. CDR3 nucleotide sequence: TGTGCCAGCAGCCAGGACACTCTCGGATACGAGCAGTACTTC. Its protein product is CASSQDTLGYEQYF. The V and J genes are TRBV12-3 or TRBV12-4 and TRBJ2-7; possible D gene TRBD1, 5 bases. The CDR3 is made up of 14 amino acids. The germline V and J ends were trimmed by 6 bases and 4 bases, with 16 bases remaining between them.

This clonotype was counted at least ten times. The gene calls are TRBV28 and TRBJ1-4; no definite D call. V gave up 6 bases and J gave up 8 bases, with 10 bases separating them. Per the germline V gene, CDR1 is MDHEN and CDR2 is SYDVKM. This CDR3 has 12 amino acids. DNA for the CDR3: TGTGCCAGCAGGGGGAAAGTAGAAAAACTGTTTTTT. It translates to CASRGKVEKLFF.

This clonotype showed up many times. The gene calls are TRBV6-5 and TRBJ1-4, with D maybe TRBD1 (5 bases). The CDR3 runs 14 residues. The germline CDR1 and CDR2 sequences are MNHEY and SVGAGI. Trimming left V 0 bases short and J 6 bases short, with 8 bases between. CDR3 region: CASSYSGVDEKLFF. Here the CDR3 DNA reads TGTGCCAGCAGTTACTCAGGGGTTGATGAAAAACTGTTTTTT.

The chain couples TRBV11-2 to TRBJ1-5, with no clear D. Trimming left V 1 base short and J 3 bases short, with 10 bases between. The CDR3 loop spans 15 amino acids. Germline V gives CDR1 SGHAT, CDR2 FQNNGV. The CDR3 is CASSLGATTNQPQHF. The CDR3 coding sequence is TGTGCCAGCAGCTTAGGCGCTACGACCAATCAGCCCCAGCATTTT.

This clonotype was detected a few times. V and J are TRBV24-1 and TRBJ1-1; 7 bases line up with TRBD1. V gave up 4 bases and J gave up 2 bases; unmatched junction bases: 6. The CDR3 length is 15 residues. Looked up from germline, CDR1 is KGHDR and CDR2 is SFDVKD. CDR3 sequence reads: CATSDTGEGNTEAFF. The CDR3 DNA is TGTGCCACCAGTGACACAGGGGAAGGAAACACTGAAGCTTTCTTT.

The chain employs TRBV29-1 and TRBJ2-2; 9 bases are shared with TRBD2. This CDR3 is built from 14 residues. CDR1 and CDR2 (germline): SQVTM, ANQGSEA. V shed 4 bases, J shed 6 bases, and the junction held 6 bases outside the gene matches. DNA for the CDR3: TGCAGCGTTGCTCTAGCGGGATTAGCCGGGGAGCTGTTTTTT. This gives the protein CSVALAGLAGELFF.

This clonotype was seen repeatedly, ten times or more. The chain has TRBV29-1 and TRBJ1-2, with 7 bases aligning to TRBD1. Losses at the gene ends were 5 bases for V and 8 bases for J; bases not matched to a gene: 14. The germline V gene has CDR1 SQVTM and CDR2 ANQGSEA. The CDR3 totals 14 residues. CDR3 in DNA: TGCAGCGTTTTATCGGGACAGCGGGCAAAAGGCTACACCTTC. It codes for CSVLSGQRAKGYTF.

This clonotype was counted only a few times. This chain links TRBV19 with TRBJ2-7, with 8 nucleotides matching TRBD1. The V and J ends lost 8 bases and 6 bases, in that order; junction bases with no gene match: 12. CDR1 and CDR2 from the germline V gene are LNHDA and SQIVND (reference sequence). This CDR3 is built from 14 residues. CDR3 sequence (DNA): TGTGCCAGTCGCCCAGGACAGGGTCTCGGCGAGCAGTACTTC. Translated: CASRPGQGLGEQYF.

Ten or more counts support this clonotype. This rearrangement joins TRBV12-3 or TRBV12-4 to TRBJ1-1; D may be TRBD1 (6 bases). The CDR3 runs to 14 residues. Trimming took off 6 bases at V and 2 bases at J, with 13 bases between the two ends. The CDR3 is CASSPTGFNTEAFF. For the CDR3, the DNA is TGTGCCAGCAGCCCGACAGGATTCAACACTGAAGCTTTCTTT.

This CDR3 is CSAGDRVTGELFF. DNA for the CDR3: TGCAGTGCTGGGGACAGGGTTACCGGGGAGCTGTTTTTT. The chain links TRBV20-1 to TRBJ2-2, with TRBD1 matching 9 bases. CDR1 DFQATT and CDR2 SNEGSKA come from the germline V gene (reference sequence). The CDR3 is 13 amino acids. V trimming: 5 bases; J trimming: 5 bases; junction bases outside the gene matches: 3.

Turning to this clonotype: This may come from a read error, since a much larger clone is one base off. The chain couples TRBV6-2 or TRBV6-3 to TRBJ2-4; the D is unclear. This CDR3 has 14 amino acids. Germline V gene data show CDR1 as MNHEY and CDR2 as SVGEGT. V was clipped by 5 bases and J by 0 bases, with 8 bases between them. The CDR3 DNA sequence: TGTGCCAGCAGTCGGAAGCTAGCCAAAAACATTCAGTACTTC. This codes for CASSRKLAKNIQYF.

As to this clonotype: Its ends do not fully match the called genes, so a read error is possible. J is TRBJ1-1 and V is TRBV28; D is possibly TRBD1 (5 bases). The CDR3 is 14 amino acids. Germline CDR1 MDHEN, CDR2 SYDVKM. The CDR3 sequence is CASSLQDKNAEAFF. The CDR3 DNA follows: TGTGCCAGCAGTCTCCAGGACAAGAACGCTGAAGCTTTCTTT.

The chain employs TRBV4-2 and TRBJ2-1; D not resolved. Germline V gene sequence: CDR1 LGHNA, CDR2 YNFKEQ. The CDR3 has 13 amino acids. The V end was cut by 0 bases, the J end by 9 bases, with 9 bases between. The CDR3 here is CASSQDRSGEQFF. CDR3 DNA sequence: TGTGCCAGCAGCCAAGATCGTTCGGGTGAGCAGTTCTTC.

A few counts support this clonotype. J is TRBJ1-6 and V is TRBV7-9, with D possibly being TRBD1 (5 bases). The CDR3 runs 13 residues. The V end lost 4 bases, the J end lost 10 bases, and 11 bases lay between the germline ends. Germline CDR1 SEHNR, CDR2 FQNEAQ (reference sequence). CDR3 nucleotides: TGTGCCAGCAGCTGGGGCGCGGAGTCACCCCTCCACTTT. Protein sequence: CASSWGAESPLHF.

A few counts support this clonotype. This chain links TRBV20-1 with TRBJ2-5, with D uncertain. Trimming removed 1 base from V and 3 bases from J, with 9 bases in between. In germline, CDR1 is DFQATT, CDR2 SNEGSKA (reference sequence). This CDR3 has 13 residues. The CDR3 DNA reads TGCAGTGCTAGAGCAGAAAGAAAAGAGACCCAGTACTTC. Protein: CSARAERKETQYF.

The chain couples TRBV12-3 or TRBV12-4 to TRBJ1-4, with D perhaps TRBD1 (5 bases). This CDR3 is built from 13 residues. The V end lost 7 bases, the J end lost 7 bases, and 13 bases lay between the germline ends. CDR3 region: CASKPDTGEKLFF. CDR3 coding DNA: TGTGCCAGCAAACCGGACACGGGTGAAAAACTGTTTTTT.